This TCR beta chain came from a study of control samples from healthy donors and cancer patients. Profiled with immunoSEQ multiplex PCR; TCRdb holds only in-frame clones, not every one. The repertoire consists of fewer than 60,000 clones, with 70% to 90% occurring once and the leading ten covering about 3%. Between the trimmed V and J ends, which lost 3 bases and 2 bases, there was a span of 8 bases. CDR1 and CDR2 (germline): LNHDA, SQIVND (reference sequence). The CDR3 has 13 amino acids. The specimen sequenced was PBMCs. This TCR came from a woman aged 45-59 years with lung cancer. This chain joins TRBV19 and TRBJ2-7; tentatively, D is TRBD1 (5 bases). The CDR3 here is CASSIQGTYEQYF. Written as DNA, the CDR3 is TGTGCCAGTAGTATCCAGGGAACCTACGAGCAGTACTTC.